One and the same sample provided the 25 T cell receptor beta chains below, sequenced in a study of cytomegalovirus exposure and HLA in healthy donors. Researchers ran the PCR with 60 Vbeta and 13 Jbeta primers. The data were produced by immunoSEQ multiplex PCR, yet TCRdb's version contains in-frame clones alone and is incomplete. The sample includes 250,000 to 350,000 clones, about four fifths of them seen just once. Sequences were obtained from PBMCs. These receptors all stem from a girl aged 2 to 9 in good health and CMV-seronegative.

V and J are TRBV5-1 and TRBJ2-3; 8 bases line up with TRBD2. CDR1 is SGHRS, CDR2 YFSETQ, per germline. V was clipped by 0 bases and J by 2 bases; unmatched bases: 5. The CDR3 runs 16 residues. Here the CDR3 DNA reads TGCGCCAGCAGCTTGGCCGGCGGGAGGAACACAGATACGCAGTATTTT. It codes for CASSLAGGRNTDTQYF.

This chain links TRBV9 with TRBJ2-7; 7 nucleotides align to TRBD2. The germline V gene has CDR1 SGDLS and CDR2 YYNGEE. This CDR3 spans 15 amino acids. With V trimmed by 0 bases and J by 6 bases, 9 bases remained unmatched. CDR3 amino acids: CASSVGREPGSEQYF. The CDR3 DNA is TGTGCCAGCAGCGTAGGGCGGGAGCCGGGCAGCGAGCAGTACTTC. The whole variable domain, filled in from reference TRBV9 and TRBJ2-7, reads DSGVTQTPKHLITATGQRVTLRCSPRSGDLSVYWYQQSLDQGLQFLIQYYNGEERAKGNILERFSAQQFPDLHSELNLSSLELGDSALYFCASSVGREPGSEQYFGPGTRLTVT.

V and J are TRBV6-5 and TRBJ2-1; tentative D call: TRBD2 (6 bases). V dropped 2 bases and J dropped 10 bases, with 15 bases sitting between them. In germline, CDR1 is MNHEY, CDR2 SVGAGI. The length of the CDR3 is 14 residues. The CDR3 sequence: CASSYRGTVGEQFF. The CDR3 DNA reads as TGTGCCAGCAGTTACCGGGGGACGGTGGGGGAGCAGTTCTTC.

This chain connects TRBV5-6 to TRBJ1-5, with TRBD1 matching over 12 bases. Trimming at V came to 4 bases and at J to 2 bases, leaving 13 bases not matched to a gene. The CDR3 spans 19 residues. Germline V gene sequence: CDR1 SGHDT, CDR2 YYEEEE. The CDR3 bases are TGTGCCAGCAGCAAAACCGGGACAGGGGGCCCTTTTGGCAATCAGCCCCAGCATTTT. Protein sequence: CASSKTGTGGPFGNQPQHF.

This rearrangement joins TRBV7-8 to TRBJ2-7; TRBD2 might be the D (6 bases). The V and J ends lost 6 bases and 2 bases respectively, with 17 bases between them. This CDR3 contains 15 residues. Looked up from germline, CDR1 is SGHVS and CDR2 is FQNEAQ. In nucleotides, the CDR3 is TGTGCCAGCAGACTTGAGGCCGGGAGAACCTACGAGCAGTACTTC. Translated: CASRLEAGRTYEQYF.

This clone has just a few counts. V gene TRBV2 combines with J gene TRBJ2-5; D is perhaps TRBD1 (5 bases). CDR3 length equals 12 residues. V dropped 8 bases and J dropped 1 base, with 8 bases sitting between them. The germline V gene encodes CDR1 SNHLY and CDR2 FYNNEI. The CDR3 region is CASRQSQETQYF. The CDR3 DNA reads as TGTGCCAGCCGACAGAGCCAAGAGACCCAGTACTTC.

The V call is TRBV5-8, the J call TRBJ2-7, with TRBD1 as a possible D gene (5 bases). Germline V lookup: CDR1 SGHTS, CDR2 YDEGEE. The CDR3 runs 14 residues. Trimming took 4 bases from V and 0 from J, leaving 11 bases between them. CDR3 residues: CASSRQRTSYEQYF. The CDR3 nucleotides are TGTGCCAGCAGCCGACAGAGAACCTCCTACGAGCAGTACTTC.

The chain uses TRBV28 and TRBJ2-1; maybe TRBD1 (6 bases). The CDR3 totals 13 residues. The germline gives CDR1 MDHEN, CDR2 SYDVKM. V was shortened by 6 bases and J by 4 bases, with 10 bases between the two germline ends. The CDR3 reads CASRRDKYNEQFF. CDR3 nucleotide sequence: TGTGCCAGCAGACGGGACAAGTACAATGAGCAGTTCTTC.

The V gene is TRBV7-2, the J gene TRBJ2-7; 9 positions agree with TRBD1. CDR3 size: 14 residues. Germline V CDR1 and CDR2: SGHTA, FQGNSA. Losses at the gene ends were 2 bases for V and 3 bases for J; bases not matched to a gene: 2. CDR3 in DNA: TGTGCCAGCAGCTTACGGGGACAGGGCTACGAGCAGTACTTC. This gives the protein CASSLRGQGYEQYF. The entire variable domain, with the rest obtained from reference TRBV7-2 and TRBJ2-7, is as follows: GAGVSQSPSNKVTEKGKDVELRCDPISGHTALYWYRQSLGQGLEFLIYFQGNSAPDKSGLPSDRFSAERTGGSVSTLTIQRTQQEDSAVYLCASSLRGQGYEQYFGPGTRLTVT.

The chain has TRBV6-1 and TRBJ2-7, with a possible D match to TRBD1 (5 bases). V shed 5 bases and J shed 2 bases, with 7 bases lying between them. CDR3 size: 12 residues. Germline values: CDR1 MNHNS, CDR2 SASEGT. CDR3 protein: CASSLDTYEQYF. The CDR3 nucleotides read TGTGCCAGCAGTTTGGACACCTACGAGCAGTACTTC.

V usage is TRBV19 and J usage is TRBJ1-5; tentatively, D is TRBD1 (6 bases). Germline CDR1 LNHDA, CDR2 SQIVND (reference sequence). V was cut by 1 base and J by 2 bases, with 6 bases left in between. This CDR3 is 14 amino acids long. CDR3 DNA: TGTGCCAGTAGTATAGGACAGGGCAATCAGCCCCAGCATTTT. Translated: CASSIGQGNQPQHF.

The genes are TRBV7-9 and TRBJ1-1; D gene unclear. Germline assignment: CDR1 SEHNR and CDR2 FQNEAQ (reference sequence). V was cut by 1 base and J by 1 base, with 10 bases left in between. The CDR3 extends over 15 amino acids. The CDR3 region is CASSLEAGWNTEAFF. CDR3 nucleotide sequence: TGTGCCAGCAGCTTAGAGGCAGGATGGAACACTGAAGCTTTCTTT.

The CDR3 nucleotides are TGTGCCAGCAGCTTCCGACAGGGCAATCAGCCCCAGCATTTT. Encoded protein: CASSFRQGNQPQHF. This chain links TRBV5-5 with TRBJ1-5; TRBD1 is a possible D gene (6 bases). Trimming left V 2 bases short and J 2 bases short, with 8 bases between. Germline loops: CDR1 SGHKS, CDR2 YYEKEE (reference sequence). The CDR3 is 14 amino acids.

This chain uses TRBV6-5 with TRBJ1-2; TRBD1 matches at 7 bases. V lost 4 bases and J lost 5; bases outside the gene matches: 7. The CDR3 contains 14 residues. Germline lookup yields CDR1 MNHEY and CDR2 SVGAGI. CDR3 amino acids: CASSLDRNAYGYTF. As DNA, the CDR3 is TGTGCCAGCAGTTTGGACAGGAATGCTTATGGCTACACCTTC.

J is TRBJ2-2 and V is TRBV6-1; 7 positions agree with TRBD2. J lost 8 bases, V lost 6 bases, and 3 bases had no gene match. The germline V gene encodes CDR1 MNHNS and CDR2 SASEGT. CDR3 length equals 12 residues. CDR3 amino acids: CASRGLVGELFF. CDR3 bases: TGTGCCAGCAGAGGACTAGTGGGGGAGCTGTTTTTT.

The V and J genes are TRBV6-4 and TRBJ2-3; no clear D gene. Germline CDR1 MRHNA, CDR2 SNTAGT. V was trimmed by 11 bases and J by 2 bases, leaving 14 bases between them. The CDR3 runs 13 residues. CDR3 sequence reads: CACQVISTDTQYF. As DNA, the CDR3 is TGTGCCTGCCAGGTTATCTCCACAGATACGCAGTATTTT.

The V call is TRBV9, the J call TRBJ2-7; 9 nucleotides line up with TRBD2. Trimming removed 0 bases from V and 6 bases from J; junction bases left unmatched: 16. Germline-derived CDR1 and CDR2 are SGDLS and YYNGEE. The CDR3 spans 18 residues. CDR3 residues: CASSVGSLAGGNFGEQYF. The CDR3 region has the DNA TGTGCCAGCAGCGTAGGTTCGCTCGCGGGGGGGAACTTTGGCGAGCAGTACTTC. The full variable domain, completed using reference TRBV9 and TRBJ2-7, is DSGVTQTPKHLITATGQRVTLRCSPRSGDLSVYWYQQSLDQGLQFLIQYYNGEERAKGNILERFSAQQFPDLHSELNLSSLELGDSALYFCASSVGSLAGGNFGEQYFGPGTRLTVT.

The chain has TRBV15 and TRBJ2-3, with D perhaps TRBD1 (6 bases). Trimming took off 8 bases at V and 2 bases at J, with 14 bases between the two ends. The CDR3 has 14 residues. Germline assignment: CDR1 LNHNV and CDR2 YYDKDF (reference sequence). The CDR3 DNA follows: TGTGCCACCTGGGACACACTATACACAGATACGCAGTATTTT. This gives the protein CATWDTLYTDTQYF. The entire variable domain, with the rest obtained from reference TRBV15 and TRBJ2-3, is as follows: DAMVIQNPRYQVTQFGKPVTLSCSQTLNHNVMYWYQQKSSQAPKLLFHYYDKDFNNEADTPDNFQSRRPNTSFCFLDIRSPGLGDTAMYLCATWDTLYTDTQYFGPGTRLTVL.

The genes are TRBV27 and TRBJ2-7; a possible D gene is TRBD1 (5 bases). The length of the CDR3 is 14 residues. V shed 8 bases and J shed 4 bases, with 18 bases lying between them. Germline assignment: CDR1 MNHEY and CDR2 SMNVEV (reference sequence). The CDR3 coding sequence is TGTGCCAGCCGACCCCAGACAGAAAGATACGAGCAGTACTTC. It is translated as CASRPQTERYEQYF.

The J gene is TRBJ2-7, the V gene TRBV25-1; TRBD1 matches 7 bases. Germline V lookup: CDR1 MGHDK, CDR2 SYGVNS. This CDR3 comprises 15 residues. The V segment lost 3 bases and the J segment 1 base; nucleotides outside the gene matches: 6. The CDR3 nucleotides read TGTGCCAGCAGTGACTGGATGGGACAGTCCTACGAGCAGTACTTC. This translates into CASSDWMGQSYEQYF.

For this clone: Its ends do not fully match the called genes, so a read error is possible. For the CDR3, the DNA is TGTGCCAGCAGCTTGGGCCCCGCTAAGGGAAAAAACACCGGGGAGCCGTTTTTT. Encoded protein: CASSLGPAKGKNTGEPFF. This rearrangement joins TRBV5-5 to TRBJ2-2, with D perhaps TRBD2 (5 bases). This CDR3 contains 18 residues. The germline CDR1 and CDR2 sequences are SGHKS and YYEKEE (reference sequence).

The CDR3 reads CASSFGRQVFSGANVLTF. The CDR3 nucleotides read TGTGCCAGCAGCTTTGGGAGACAGGTCTTCTCTGGGGCCAACGTCCTGACTTTC. The chain combines TRBV5-4 with TRBJ2-6; TRBD1 might be the D (6 bases). V was pared by 2 bases and J by 0 bases, with 15 bases between. Germline CDR1 is SGHNT and CDR2 is YYREEE (reference sequence). This CDR3 has 18 amino acids.

The count of this clone is one. V usage is TRBV5-4 and J usage is TRBJ2-7; TRBD1 matches 8 bases. This CDR3 has 14 amino acids. Germline V gives CDR1 SGHNT, CDR2 YYREEE (reference sequence). V lost 4 bases and J lost 7; bases outside the gene matches: 10. This chain's CDR3 is CASSRRDRLGEQYF. The CDR3 region has the DNA TGTGCCAGCAGCCGCCGGGACAGGCTGGGGGAGCAGTACTTC.

The gene calls are TRBV7-9 and TRBJ2-7; 7 bases line up with TRBD2. Germline V gives CDR1 SEHNR, CDR2 FQNEAQ (reference sequence). The CDR3 length is 15 residues. Germline trimming cut 1 base from V and 2 bases from J; bases unmatched to any gene: 5. In DNA, the CDR3 is TGTGCCAGCAGCTTAGTCGAGGGAGGGACCTACGAGCAGTACTTC. Protein sequence: CASSLVEGGTYEQYF.

The rearrangement joins TRBV11-2 to TRBJ1-5; 8 bases agree with TRBD1. CDR3 length: 13 amino acids. Germline V CDR1 and CDR2: SGHAT, FQNNGV. The V gene end was trimmed by 1 base and the J gene end by 11 bases; junction bases not matched to a gene: 4. CDR3 DNA: TGTGCCAGCAGCTTAGGGACAGGGTCGGCCCAGCATTTT. The encoded protein is CASSLGTGSAQHF.